The rows below give T cell receptor beta chains drawn from one sample of a study of blood T cell repertoires in COVID-19. Profiling relied on immunoSEQ multiplex PCR, and the TCRdb table lists in-frame clones only, not all of them. The profile covers some 190,000 clones, with about 80% appearing a single time and approximately 8.1% taken by the ten largest. Sequenced: peripheral blood. The source is a woman aged 55 to 70 with COVID-19, enrolled during active disease. Each CDR3 is given with its conserved first and last residue. Fields, in order: clone size, J gene, CDR3 length, V gene, D gene, CDR3 protein, CDR3 DNA. A D gene is named only where the DNA matches it firmly. For some rows the clone size is stated as once, few or many, or as a class when expanded; others skip it.

NA TRBJ1-2 14 TRBV27 NA CASSFSNPQGGYTF TGTGCCAGCAGTTTTTCCAACCCACAGGGCGGCTACACCTTC
NA TRBJ2-7 14 TRBV5-1 TRBD2 CASSPLATSYEQYF TGCGCCAGCAGCCCACTAGCGACTTCCTACGAGCAGTACTTC
once TRBJ2-1 15 TRBV6-6 TRBD2 CASSGLAGGYNEQFF TGTGCCAGCAGTGGACTAGCGGGGGGCTACAATGAGCAGTTCTTC
NA TRBJ2-7 14 TRBV10-2 NA CASERDTSSYEQYF TGCGCCAGCGAGAGGGACACGAGCTCCTACGAGCAGTACTTC
NA TRBJ1-3 16 TRBV5-1 NA CASSLAGTQSGNTIYF TGCGCCAGCAGCTTGGCCGGGACACAGTCTGGAAACACCATATATTTT
NA TRBJ2-2 17 TRBV7-9 NA CASSLIRQRPNTGELFF TGTGCCAGCAGCTTAATCCGACAGCGCCCGAACACCGGGGAGCTGTTTTTT
NA TRBJ2-7 15 TRBV19 NA CASSPKNRQANEQYF TGTGCCAGTAGCCCAAAAAATCGACAGGCCAACGAGCAGTACTTC
many TRBJ2-1 13 TRBV7-8 NA CASSRRGHNEQFF TGTGCCAGCAGTCGGCGGGGCCACAATGAGCAGTTCTTC
NA TRBJ2-3 14 TRBV5-1 NA CASSRDTSTDTQYF TGCGCCAGCAGCCGGGACACGAGCACAGATACGCAGTATTTT
NA TRBJ2-1 15 TRBV29-1 TRBD2 CSVEDLPSGYNEQFF TGCAGCGTTGAAGATCTTCCTAGCGGTTACAATGAGCAGTTCTTC
NA TRBJ2-1 15 TRBV7-3 TRBD1 CASSSGQSSYNEQFF TGTGCCAGCAGCTCGGGACAGAGCTCCTACAATGAGCAGTTCTTC